Shown below are 9 T cell receptor beta chains from a single sample sequenced in a study of shared clonotypes between healthy human individuals. CD45RO-negative, CCR7-positively selected cells formed the naive CD8 fraction, excluding terminally differentiated effector memory CD45RA+ cells. The table came from immunoSEQ multiplex PCR; TCRdb's copy has only in-frame clones and leaves some out. The table lists about 2.1 million clones, roughly 95% of them singletons. Sequenced input: naive CD8+ T cells from PBMCs. The source is a man younger than 35 in good health. Some clones in this sample may be carry-over from other donors' samples.

The rearrangement joins TRBV4-1 to TRBJ1-1; 9 bases fit TRBD1. V trimming: 4 bases; J trimming: 5 bases; junction bases outside the gene matches: 5. Germline V CDR1 and CDR2: MGHRA, YSYEKL. The CDR3 contains 14 residues. The CDR3 bases are TGCGCCAGCAGCCCGTCGGACAGGGGAACTGAAGCTTTCTTT. Its protein product is CASSPSDRGTEAFF.

A word on this clone: Other DNA sequences from this sample encode an identical CDR3 as well. V gene TRBV6-6 combines with J gene TRBJ1-1, with D possibly matching TRBD1 (5 bases). Germline V CDR1 and CDR2: MNHNY, SVGAGI (reference sequence). The CDR3 is 14 amino acids. With 2 bases removed from V and 4 bases from J, the gap between germline ends came to 11 bases. This chain's CDR3 is CASSYGGGGTEAFF. The CDR3, as DNA: TGTGCCAGCAGTTACGGTGGGGGGGGCACTGAAGCTTTCTTT.

Details on this clone: Compared with germline, one end of the junction differs, possibly owing to a read error. The chain is built from TRBV6-6 and TRBJ2-7; D perhaps matches TRBD2 (5 bases). CDR3 size: 14 residues. Germline assignment: CDR1 MNHNY and CDR2 SVGAGI (reference sequence). CDR3 region: CASSYSEVFVVTAF. CDR3 nucleotides: TGTGCCAGCAGTTACTCGGAGGTCTTCGTGGTTACAGCCTTC.

V usage is TRBV28 and J usage is TRBJ2-7; D ambiguous. The V gene lost 5 bases and the J gene lost 1 base, with 15 bases spanning the gap. The germline V gene encodes CDR1 MDHEN and CDR2 SYDVKM. This CDR3 spans 15 amino acids. The CDR3 DNA reads as TGTGCCAGCAGTCTTCAAGGAGACCTGTCCTACGAGCAGTACTTC. It yields the protein CASSLQGDLSYEQYF. Together with reference TRBV28 and TRBJ2-7, the CDR3 gives the full variable domain: DVKVTQSSRYLVKRTGEKVFLECVQDMDHENMFWYRQDPGLGLRLIYFSYDVKMKEKGDIPEGYSVSREKKERFSLILESASTNQTSMYLCASSLQGDLSYEQYFGPGTRLTVT.

The rearrangement joins TRBV6-1 to TRBJ1-1, with D unresolved. Germline V gives CDR1 MNHNS, CDR2 SASEGT. This CDR3 spans 14 amino acids. V dropped 6 bases and J dropped 1 base, with 12 bases sitting between them. CDR3 region: CASRDGRGNTEAFF. The CDR3 DNA sequence: TGTGCCAGCAGAGACGGACGGGGGAACACTGAAGCTTTCTTT.

This sequence joins TRBV11-2 and TRBJ2-2; 9 positions match TRBD1. This CDR3 comprises 17 residues. V shed 0 bases, J shed 1 base, and the junction held 3 bases outside the gene matches. Germline lookup yields CDR1 SGHAT and CDR2 FQNNGV. CDR3 in DNA: TGTGCCAGCAGCTTAGACAGACAGGGGGAGAACACCGGGGAGCTGTTTTTT. Its protein is CASSLDRQGENTGELFF.

This chain joins TRBV2 and TRBJ1-2; D is undetermined. V lost 4 bases, J lost 1 base, and 13 bases lay in between. The CDR3 is made up of 15 amino acids. Germline assignment: CDR1 SNHLY and CDR2 FYNNEI. CDR3 in DNA: TGTGCCAGCAGTGGGGAATGGGAATATAACTATGGCTACACCTTC. The encoded protein is CASSGEWEYNYGYTF. The entire variable domain, with the rest obtained from reference TRBV2 and TRBJ1-2, is as follows: EPEVTQTPSHQVTQMGQEVILRCVPISNHLYFYWYRQILGQKVEFLVSFYNNEISEKSEIFDDQFSVERPDGSNFTLKIRSTKLEDSAMYFCASSGEWEYNYGYTFGSGTRLTVV.

The V call is TRBV6-5, the J call TRBJ1-1; D gene unclear. Germline CDR1 is MNHEY and CDR2 is SVGAGI. Trimming removed 8 bases from V and 3 bases from J, with 13 bases in between. The CDR3 is 13 amino acids. In DNA form, the CDR3 reads TGTGCCAGCGGCCAAGGACGGGACACTGAAGCTTTCTTT. Translated, it gives CASGQGRDTEAFF.

As concerns this clone: Other DNA sequences from this sample encode an identical CDR3 as well. The chain is built from TRBV28 and TRBJ1-1; D gene ambiguous. The germline CDR1 and CDR2 sequences are MDHEN and SYDVKM. Trimming took 4 bases from V and 2 from J, leaving 8 bases between them. The length of the CDR3 is 13 residues. CDR3 loop: CASSYGPNTEAFF. DNA for the CDR3: TGTGCCAGCAGTTATGGACCCAACACTGAAGCTTTCTTT. The whole variable domain, filled in from reference TRBV28 and TRBJ1-1, reads DVKVTQSSRYLVKRTGEKVFLECVQDMDHENMFWYRQDPGLGLRLIYFSYDVKMKEKGDIPEGYSVSREKKERFSLILESASTNQTSMYLCASSYGPNTEAFFGQGTRLTVV.